Following are 21 T cell receptor beta chains from one sample sequenced in a study of T cells after yellow fever vaccination (dated by TCRdb to the late 2010s). The library was built by means of 5' RACE. The data were produced on an Illumina NovaSeq 6000. TCRdb passed the public sequencing reads through fastp at Q25 and MiXCR, retaining productive beta sequences. Each entry merges the rows of one CDR3 protein and shows their most common DNA and genes. This sample holds 180,000 or so distinct CDR3 sequences; 9.5% to 11% were observed only once. 30% to 45% of the sample belongs to the ten largest clones. Reading the label with the study, this specimen's treatment or condition is: live attenuated yellow fever vaccine strain. The sequencing used CD8+ T cells sorted from PBMCs, collected 15 days after the yellow fever booster vaccination. These receptor sequences come from a man younger than 30 who received the YFV17D yellow fever vaccine.

This clonotype was detected a few times. The rearrangement links TRBV7-6 to TRBJ2-1; 9 nucleotides match TRBD2. The V gene's germline CDR1 is SGHVS and CDR2 FNYEAQ. The length of the CDR3 is 18 residues. The junction had 11 bases not matched to a gene; V was cut back by 5 bases and J by 0 bases. As DNA, the CDR3 is TGTGCCAGCAGCCCCAAGAGGAGCGGGGGGAGCTCCTACAATGAGCAGTTCTTC. It is translated as CASSPKRSGGSSYNEQFF.

V is TRBV4-1 and J is TRBJ1-1; D possibly corresponds to TRBD1 (5 bases). The V gene lost 1 base and the J gene lost 1 base, with 16 bases spanning the gap. Looked up from germline, CDR1 is MGHRA and CDR2 is YSYEKL. The CDR3 runs to 17 residues. The CDR3 bases are TGCGCCAGCAGCCAAGTTATGGGGGGGATTAAGAACACTGAAGCTTTCTTT. Protein product: CASSQVMGGIKNTEAFF.

This clonotype was seen more than once but under ten times. This chain connects TRBV24-1 to TRBJ1-5, with 11 positions matching TRBD1. The CDR3 totals 16 residues. Germline loops: CDR1 KGHDR, CDR2 SFDVKD. The J segment lost 7 bases and the V segment lost 10 bases, leaving 14 bases of the junction unmatched. The CDR3 coding sequence is TGTGCCACAGTCGTCACCGGACAGGGGGCAGGACAGCCCCAGCATTTT. Translating gives CATVVTGQGAGQPQHF.

This clonotype has a handful of counts. Here the CDR3 DNA reads TGTGCCAGCAGTTACTCGGAGGACAGCGTCTACGAACAGTACGTC. Amino acid sequence: CASSYSEDSVYEQYV. The rearrangement links TRBV6-2 or TRBV6-3 to TRBJ2-7, with a weak D call TRBD1 (6 bases). CDR1 MNHEY and CDR2 SVGEGT come from the germline V gene. The CDR3 runs 15 residues.

Only a few counts were recorded for this clonotype. The rearrangement links TRBV6-5 to TRBJ1-1; D is perhaps TRBD1 (6 bases). The CDR3 totals 13 residues. Per germline, CDR1 MNHEY and CDR2 SVGAGI. V gave up 5 bases and J gave up 7 bases, with 14 bases separating them. CDR3 region: CASSTTQGFEAFF. The CDR3 nucleotides read TGTGCCAGCAGTACAACACAGGGTTTTGAAGCTTTCTTT.

The chain links TRBV12-3 or TRBV12-4 to TRBJ1-1; D might be TRBD1 (6 bases). CDR3 size: 14 residues. Deletions cut 4 bases from V and 1 base from J, with 10 bases between. The CDR3 loop reads CASSSTDRNTEAFF. The CDR3 bases are TGTGCCAGCAGTTCGACGGACAGGAACACTGAAGCTTTCTTT.

This clonotype was detected ten times or more. This chain connects TRBV15 to TRBJ2-4; 9 bases are shared with TRBD2. After removal of 1 base from V and 3 bases from J, the junction contained 4 bases not matched to a gene. This CDR3 is built from 16 residues. Germline CDR1 is LNHNV and CDR2 is YYDKDF (reference sequence). Here the CDR3 reads CATSRGISGGKNIQYF. The CDR3 DNA is TGTGCCACCAGCAGAGGGATTAGCGGGGGCAAAAACATTCAGTACTTC.

The chain is built from TRBV7-6 and TRBJ2-6; D not resolved. CDR1 is SGHVS and CDR2 is FNYEAQ in the germline V gene. V lost 1 base and J lost 4, with 8 bases in between. This CDR3 spans 15 amino acids. The CDR3 spells CASSLGAPGANVLTF. The CDR3 DNA reads as TGTGCCAGCAGCTTAGGGGCGCCCGGGGCCAACGTCCTGACTTTC.

This chain joins TRBV20-1 and TRBJ2-7; D uncertain. Germline lookup yields CDR1 DFQATT and CDR2 SNEGSKA (reference sequence). The V and J ends lost 0 bases and 0 bases respectively, with 3 bases between them. The CDR3 has 12 residues. The CDR3 protein is CSARELSYEQYF. CDR3 coding DNA: TGCAGTGCTAGAGAGCTCTCCTACGAGCAGTACTTC.

This clonotype was recorded a few times. V and J are TRBV4-3 and TRBJ2-3, with D tentatively TRBD2 (6 bases). Germline lookup yields CDR1 LGHNA and CDR2 YSLEER. The V end was cut by 4 bases, the J end by 7 bases, with 12 bases between. This CDR3 region has 13 residues. CDR3 DNA sequence: TGCGCCAGCAGCCGGATGGGGAGGAATACGCAGTATTTT. It codes for CASSRMGRNTQYF.

The chain is built from TRBV27 and TRBJ2-1; D might be TRBD1 (6 bases). Germline loops: CDR1 MNHEY, CDR2 SMNVEV (reference sequence). V shed 3 bases and J shed 9 bases, with 12 bases lying between them. The CDR3 runs 13 residues. CDR3 coding DNA: TGTGCCAGCAGTTTGGGGGCTCAAGTTGAGCAGTTCTTC. Protein product: CASSLGAQVEQFF.

CDR3 protein: CASSPPEQGKFSSYEQYF. The CDR3 DNA is TGTGCCAGCTCACCACCAGAACAGGGGAAGTTTTCTAGCTACGAGCAGTACTTC. The chain is built from TRBV18 and TRBJ2-7; 7 bases map to TRBD1. V gave up 0 bases and J gave up 3 bases; unmatched junction bases: 14. Germline CDR1 KGHSH, CDR2 LQKENI. The CDR3 has 18 residues.

The V call is TRBV9, the J call TRBJ2-7; D is possibly TRBD1 (5 bases). The germline V and J ends were trimmed by 2 bases and 5 bases, with 14 bases remaining between them. The CDR3 runs to 14 residues. From germline, CDR1 is SGDLS and CDR2 YYNGEE. CDR3 DNA: TGTGCCAGCAGCGTCGAAGGGGAAAGGGACGAGCAGTACTTC. Translated: CASSVEGERDEQYF.

The chain employs TRBV7-9 and TRBJ2-5; TRBD2 matches 9 bases. The CDR3 consists of 13 residues. Germline values: CDR1 SEHNR, CDR2 FQNEAQ (reference sequence). The V segment lost 5 bases and the J segment 4 bases; nucleotides outside the gene matches: 2. The CDR3: CASSPGLAETQYF. The CDR3 nucleotides read TGTGCCAGCAGCCCGGGACTAGCAGAGACCCAGTACTTC.

This clonotype has more than one count but fewer than ten. The chain joins TRBV6-5 to TRBJ2-7; no definite D call. The CDR3 length is 13 residues. Trimming stripped 5 bases from V and 3 bases from J, with 11 bases between. Per the germline V gene, CDR1 is MNHEY and CDR2 is SVGAGI. CDR3 bases: TGTGCCAGCAGTACTGGACCATTCTACGAGCAGTACGTC. This encodes CASSTGPFYEQYV.

The rearrangement uses TRBV4-1 and TRBJ2-5; 9 positions match TRBD1. CDR1 and CDR2 (germline): MGHRA, YSYEKL. The CDR3 covers 14 residues. Trimming at V came to 2 bases and at J to 5 bases, leaving 3 bases not matched to a gene. In nucleotides, the CDR3 is TGCGCCAGCAGCCAACTGGGACAGGGTGAGACCCAGTACTTC. It codes for CASSQLGQGETQYF.

This clonotype was counted only a few times. In nucleotides, the CDR3 is TGCAGCGTTGAAGGGACAGGGGCGGCAGATACGCAGTATTTT. The encoded protein is CSVEGTGAADTQYF. V is TRBV29-1 and J is TRBJ2-3; 9 bases are a match to TRBD1. The CDR3 consists of 14 residues. J lost 4 bases, V lost 1 base, and 3 bases had no gene match. The germline V gene has CDR1 SQVTM and CDR2 ANQGSEA.

The J gene is TRBJ1-2, the V gene TRBV6-5; 9 bases are a match to TRBD1. Germline V gene sequence: CDR1 MNHEY, CDR2 SVGAGI. The CDR3 contains 16 residues. With 0 bases clipped from V and 4 bases from J, the junction kept 6 bases outside the gene matches. For the CDR3, the DNA is TGTGCCAGCAGTTACTCGGGGACAGGGCAGGCCTATGGCTACACCTTC. Encoded protein: CASSYSGTGQAYGYTF.

In its sample, this clonotype was seen a few times. V gene TRBV7-9 combines with J gene TRBJ1-1; D may be TRBD1 (5 bases). Germline V CDR1 and CDR2: SEHNR, FQNEAQ (reference sequence). Trimming pared 2 bases from V and 3 bases from J, leaving 19 bases between. The CDR3 is 17 amino acids. In DNA, the CDR3 is TGTGCCAGCAGCTTACCCCCGCAGGGCAATACGTACACTGAAGCTTTCTTT. Amino acids: CASSLPPQGNTYTEAFF.

This clonotype showed up just a few times. V usage is TRBV25-1 and J usage is TRBJ1-2; D gene uncertain. Germline V lookup: CDR1 MGHDK, CDR2 SYGVNS. The CDR3 consists of 11 residues. Trimming cost V 6 bases and J 8 bases, with 10 bases left between them. The CDR3 is CASRNSGGYTF. DNA for the CDR3: TGTGCCAGCAGGAACTCCGGCGGCTACACCTTC.

The chain uses TRBV14 and TRBJ2-1, with 9 bases fitting TRBD1. The CDR3 runs 16 residues. The ends lost 5 bases at V and 8 bases at J; junction bases unmatched: 13. Germline CDR1 reads SGHDN; CDR2 reads FVKESK. CDR3 amino acids: CASSAPWGQGRDEQFF. DNA of the CDR3: TGTGCCAGCAGCGCCCCGTGGGGACAGGGAAGGGATGAGCAGTTCTTC.